This T cell receptor beta chain was retrieved from a study of blood T cell repertoires in COVID-19 (dated by TCRdb to about 2020). About the investigation overall: Samples covering the acute and convalescent phases of COVID-19 were provided by collaborators in the United States, Italy and Spain. The material from the prospective study consisted of cDNA or gDNA derived from T cells, B-cell-depleted T cells, or PBMCs. Subjects who had been exposed to COVID-19, were actively infected with it, or had recovered from it provided the deeply sampled blood TCRbeta repertoires that made up the dataset. A freely available public database, intended as a resource for researchers studying the immune response to SARS-CoV-2, is where the repertoires were released. The samples were drawn from the first 160 participants of the ongoing ImmuneRACE study and from 950 to 1,500 subjects provided by 6 global collaborators. Nearly every sample came with metadata listing a de-identified subject ID, COVID-19 status, age in years and sex. HLA class I and class II types, where available, came from metadata supplied by the sample provider rather than from assay-based typing.

On this clone itself: The antigen this receptor binds is unknown. Per-base qualities were not stored, and no clone one base away is much larger.

The collaborating institutions used their own protocols to collect whole blood in K2EDTA tubes. For TCRbeta analysis, collaborators shipped samples as frozen whole blood, isolated PBMCs, or DNA extracted from either of those sample types. Paper-wide results and their limitations: How much clinical and demographic metadata was included differed by source and by participant, and the metadata was provided uncurated.

The V end loses 3 bases and the J end loses 0 bases, and a stretch of 17 bases separates them. The CDR3 covers 17 residues, taking in both the cysteine and the phenylalanine. Only the CDR3 region is kept as DNA, spanning 51 bases read in frame from base 1. Reading the germline V gene gives CDR1 MGHRA and CDR2 YSYEKL. TCRbeta CDR3 regions were amplified from genomic DNA using the immunoSEQ Assay, a bias-controlled multiplex PCR. Under the source paper's analysis protocol: Within the assay, amplification of reference gene primers was used to estimate how many nucleated cells each sample contained. To quantify the absolute abundance of each unique TCRbeta CDR3 rearrangement, sequence reads were collapsed and filtered. For each sample, productive Simpson clonality was calculated as the square root of Simpson's diversity index over productive rearrangements. TCRdb obtained this table from immuneACCESS and retained in-frame rearrangements with V and J assigned. These tables miss some clones; where compared with another copy, unresolved V genes account for less than half of the shortfall, and the remainder is unexplained. Clonal size and the V and J genes are those of that table, whereas D and trimming came from the DNA. Present in this sample are roughly 60,000 clones, 88% of which were seen just once. Together, the top ten hold 7.5% to 8.5% of the sample.

The receptor was derived from a man between 60 and 75 years old with active COVID-19. Sequenced input: peripheral blood. The rearrangement combines TRBV4-1 with TRBJ1-1; TRBD1 is perhaps the D gene, given 6 matching bases. The sequenced DNA: TGCGCCAGCAGCCACCGACTTAAACAGGGCCTGAACACTGAAGCTTTCTTT. This encodes CASSHRLKQGLNTEAFF.